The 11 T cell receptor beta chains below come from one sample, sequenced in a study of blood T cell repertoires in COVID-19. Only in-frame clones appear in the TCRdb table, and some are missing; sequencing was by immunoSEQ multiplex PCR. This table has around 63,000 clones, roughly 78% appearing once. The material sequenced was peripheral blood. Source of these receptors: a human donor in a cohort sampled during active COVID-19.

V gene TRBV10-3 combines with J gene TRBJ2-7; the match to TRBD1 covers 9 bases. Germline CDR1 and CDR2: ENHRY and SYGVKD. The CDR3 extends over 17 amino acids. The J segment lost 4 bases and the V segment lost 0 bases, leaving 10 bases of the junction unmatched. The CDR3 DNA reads TGTGCCATCAGTGAGTCGGGACAGGGAGAGGGACATTACGAGCAGTACTTC. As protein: CAISESGQGEGHYEQYF.

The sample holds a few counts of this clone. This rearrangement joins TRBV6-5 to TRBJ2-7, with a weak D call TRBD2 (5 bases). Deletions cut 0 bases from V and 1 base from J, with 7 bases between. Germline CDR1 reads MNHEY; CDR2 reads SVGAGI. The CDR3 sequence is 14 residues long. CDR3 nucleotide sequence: TGTGCCAGCAGTTACTCGAGAGGGTCCTACGAGCAGTACTTC. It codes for CASSYSRGSYEQYF.

The CDR3 nucleotides read TGTGCCAGCAGCTTGCTGAGGGAGCAGTTCTTC. Protein sequence: CASSLLREQFF. The genes are TRBV5-4 and TRBJ2-1; D not resolved. There are 11 residues in the CDR3. Trimming left V 1 base short and J 10 bases short, with 6 bases between. Germline V CDR1 and CDR2: SGHNT, YYREEE (reference sequence).

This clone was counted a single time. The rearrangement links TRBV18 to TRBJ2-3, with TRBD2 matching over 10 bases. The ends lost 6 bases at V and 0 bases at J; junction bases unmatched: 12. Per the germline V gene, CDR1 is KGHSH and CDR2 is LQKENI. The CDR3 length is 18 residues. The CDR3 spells CASSVKPLAGESTDTQYF. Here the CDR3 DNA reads TGTGCCAGCTCCGTTAAACCGCTAGCGGGAGAAAGCACAGATACGCAGTATTTT.

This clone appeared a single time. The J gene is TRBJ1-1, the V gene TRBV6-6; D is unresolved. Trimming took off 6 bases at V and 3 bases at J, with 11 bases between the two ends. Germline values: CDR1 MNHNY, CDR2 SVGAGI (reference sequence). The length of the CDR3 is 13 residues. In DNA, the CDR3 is TGTGCCAGCAGCGCCGGCGGGGACACTGAAGCTTTCTTT. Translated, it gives CASSAGGDTEAFF.

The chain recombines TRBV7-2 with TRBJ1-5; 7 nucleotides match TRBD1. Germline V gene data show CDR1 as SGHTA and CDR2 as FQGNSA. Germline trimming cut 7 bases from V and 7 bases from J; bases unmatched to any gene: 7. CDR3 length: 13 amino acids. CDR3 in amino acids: CASTKTGKQPQHF. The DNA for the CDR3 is TGTGCCAGCACCAAGACAGGGAAACAGCCCCAGCATTTT.

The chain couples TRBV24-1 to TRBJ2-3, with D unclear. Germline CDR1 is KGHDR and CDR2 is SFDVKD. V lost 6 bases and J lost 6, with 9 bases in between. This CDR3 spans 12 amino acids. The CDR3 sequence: CATSSRADTQYF. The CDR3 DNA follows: TGTGCCACCAGTAGCAGAGCGGATACGCAGTATTTT.

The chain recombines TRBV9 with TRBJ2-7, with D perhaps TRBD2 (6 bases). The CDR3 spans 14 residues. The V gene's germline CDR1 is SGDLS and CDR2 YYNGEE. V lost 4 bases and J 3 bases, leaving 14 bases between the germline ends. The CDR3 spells CASSLKGGFYEQYF. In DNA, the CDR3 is TGTGCCAGCAGCCTCAAGGGAGGCTTCTACGAGCAGTACTTC.

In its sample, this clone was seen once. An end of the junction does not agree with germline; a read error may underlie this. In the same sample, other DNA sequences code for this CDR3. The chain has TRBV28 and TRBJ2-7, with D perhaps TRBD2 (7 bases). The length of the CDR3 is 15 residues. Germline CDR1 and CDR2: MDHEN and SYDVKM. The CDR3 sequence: CASSLSGGGTYEQYF. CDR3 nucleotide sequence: TGTGCCAGCAGCTTATCGGGGGGCGGAACCTACGAGCAGTACTTC.

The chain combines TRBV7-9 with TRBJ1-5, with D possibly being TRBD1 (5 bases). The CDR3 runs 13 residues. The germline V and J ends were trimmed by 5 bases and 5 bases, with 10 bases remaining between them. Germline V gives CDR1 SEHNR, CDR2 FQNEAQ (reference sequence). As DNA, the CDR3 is TGTGCCAGCAGCCACGACAGAGATCAGCCCCAGCATTTT. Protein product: CASSHDRDQPQHF.

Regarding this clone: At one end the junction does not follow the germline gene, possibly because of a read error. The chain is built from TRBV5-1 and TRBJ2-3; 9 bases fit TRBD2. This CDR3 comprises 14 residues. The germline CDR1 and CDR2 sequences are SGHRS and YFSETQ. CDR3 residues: CASSAAGGTNTQYF. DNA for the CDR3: TGCGCCAGCAGCGCAGCGGGAGGCACAAATACGCAGTATTTT.